This T cell receptor beta chain was captured in a study of T-cell reconstitution after alpha-beta-depleted transplantation in children (dated by TCRdb to about 2016). Study-level background: The study quantitatively tracked T-cell immune reconstitution after TCRalphabeta/CD19-depleted allogeneic hematopoietic cell transplantation in children using TCR repertoire profiling.

This clonotype occurred a few times. No antigen is known for it. Base qualities are not provided; no much larger clone lies one nucleotide away. CDR1 and CDR2 (DFQATT, SNEGSKA) derive from the germline V gene (reference sequence). Germline trimming amounts to 3 bases on V and 3 bases on J, with 5 as the count of junction bases outside the gene matches. The CDR3, from cysteine to phenylalanine, totals 16 residues. Of all the DNA, just the CDR3 is kept, 48 bases in frame from base 1. Library generation was performed with PCR. The reads were generated on an Illumina HiSeq 2500. TCR libraries were prepared with molecular barcoding, using unique molecular identifiers to normalize TCRbeta repertoire quantification. Clones were called with MiXCR by TCRdb after fastp trimmed the public reads at Q25, and only in-frame beta chains were retained. Each CDR3 protein gets just one entry, which takes the most common genes and DNA from the rows behind it. Present in this sample are hundreds of thousands of distinct CDR3 sequences, around 12% of which were seen just once. Less than 6.5% of the sample is in the top ten clones.

The sequence was collected from a human donor who donated a stem cell graft to a child with combined immunodeficiency. Here the chain combines TRBV20-1 and TRBJ2-3; the central 14 bases match TRBD2. Sequencing used PBMCs from the stem cell graft donor, obtained from the stem cell graft. The DNA is TGCAGTGCTAGTCTCGGACTAGCGGGGGGAACAGATACGCAGTATTTT. The encoded protein is CSASLGLAGGTDTQYF.